The clone carrying this TCR beta chain was detected only a few times. One entry per CDR3 protein results from TCRdb running MiXCR on the 5' RACE reads. The table records roughly 340,000 distinct CDR3 sequences, about 8.7% of them present only once. These data originate in a study of T cells after yellow fever vaccination. The sequence was collected from a man aged 18-30 years who received the YFV17D yellow fever vaccine. Sequenced material: PBMCs, taken on the day of the first yellow fever vaccination.

DNA of the CDR3: TGCAGCGTCTTACTAGACAGCGGGGAGCTGTTTTTT. It is translated as CSVLLDSGELFF. The V and J genes are TRBV29-1 and TRBJ2-2; either TRBD1 or TRBD2 may fit D (5 bases each). The V end lost 6 bases, the J end lost 7 bases, and 12 bases lay between the germline ends. This CDR3 has 12 amino acids. Looked up from germline, CDR1 is SQVTM and CDR2 is ANQGSEA.